The source of this T cell receptor beta chain is a study of post-analysis software for immune sequencing data. General study findings and limits: The study found significantly lower normalized Chao1 diversity in multiple sclerosis patients than in controls. Relative to controls, patients had five TRBV segments at higher frequency, with TRBV5-6, TRBV5-1 and TRBV20-1 among these.

This CDR3 has 15 residues. Looked up from germline, CDR1 is SNHLY and CDR2 is FYNNEI. J was trimmed by 1 base and V by 5 bases; bases with no gene match: 4. Tagging with unique molecular identifiers was a feature of the TCR beta cDNA libraries. Out of roughly 0.95 to 11 million T cells, a few hundred thousand cDNA molecules were generated. TCRdb reanalysed the PCR reads using MiXCR and keeps one entry per CDR3 protein. The sample contains about 770,000 distinct CDR3 sequences, under 60% of which appear only once. A word on this clonotype: Antigen: not known.

Sequences were obtained from blood. This receptor was obtained from a girl between 5 and 17 years old with multiple sclerosis. V and J are TRBV2 and TRBJ2-1; 8 bases fit TRBD2. The CDR3 bases are TGTGCCAGCAGTACCGGGACTAGTTCCTACAATGAGCAGTTCTTC. Its translation: CASSTGTSSYNEQFF.